This T cell receptor beta chain was recovered during a study of blood T cells in healthy people across ages. This clonotype appeared once. Its antigen is currently unknown. V shed 2 bases and J 12 bases; nucleotides not matched to a gene: 4. CDR1 is MGHDK, CDR2 SYGVNS, per germline. The CDR3 has 14 amino acids. Study conclusions and caveats: Measured against age, TCR beta diversity per million T cells decreased in a roughly linear manner.

Through a sample-barcoded 5' primer and a J-beta primer mix, a second PCR was run for roughly 6 to 12 cycles. TCRdb itself ran the 5' RACE reads through MiXCR, one entry per CDR3 protein. The sample has roughly 800,000 distinct CDR3 sequences; 58% are singletons. Sequencing input: blood. V usage is TRBV25-1 and J usage is TRBJ2-7; the match to TRBD2 covers 16 bases. This receptor was taken from a man aged 25 to 40 in good health. The CDR3 loop reads CASSETGLAGGAYF. The CDR3 DNA follows: TGTGCCAGCAGTGAAACGGGACTAGCGGGGGGGGCGTACTTC.